These 10 T cell receptor beta chains came from one sample sequenced in a study of metastatic and nonmetastatic thyroid tumors. The entire patient cohort was treatment-naive prior to thyroid surgery. TCRdb called clones again from the PCR reads with MiXCR. The table shows about 17,000 clones, with about 22% occurring only once. Specimen: adjacent normal tissue. The receptors come from a female donor with papillary thyroid cancer or a benign thyroid nodule (not recorded which). Some clones in this sample may be carry-over from other donors' samples.

About this clone itself: Because the CDR3's place on the DNA is in doubt, the DNA is left out and the CDR3 is given as listed by TCRdb. V and J are TRBV12-3 or TRBV12-4 and TRBJ1-1. Including both end residues, the CDR3 is 13 amino acids long. CDR3: CASILGWGTEAFF.

This clone was recorded a few times. The chain recombines TRBV27 with TRBJ1-2; D gene uncertain. Per germline, CDR1 MNHEY and CDR2 SMNVEV (reference sequence). V lost 4 bases and J 7 bases, leaving 13 bases between the germline ends. The CDR3 spans 13 residues. CDR3 residues: CASSSPGEGGYTF. The CDR3 DNA is TGTGCCAGCAGTTCGCCCGGGGAAGGTGGCTACACCTTC.

V is TRBV20-1 and J is TRBJ2-3; possibly TRBD2 for D (5 bases). From germline, CDR1 is DFQATT and CDR2 SNEGSKA (reference sequence). This CDR3 spans 14 amino acids. Trimming left V 3 bases short and J 4 bases short, with 14 bases between. DNA for the CDR3: TGCAGTGCTAGCGTTACCCGGGGTCCAGATACGCAGTATTTT. Its protein product is CSASVTRGPDTQYF.

This clone was seen a handful of times. The chain is built from TRBV12-3 or TRBV12-4 and TRBJ1-1, with 7 bases identical to TRBD1. V was pared by 6 bases and J by 0 bases, with 4 bases of the junction left unmatched. CDR3 length: 14 residues. CDR3 region: CASRITGVNTEAFF. The CDR3 DNA reads as TGTGCCAGCAGAATTACAGGGGTGAACACTGAAGCTTTCTTT.

This clone turned up a few times. V and J are TRBV27 and TRBJ2-1; 11 bases are shared with TRBD2. V lost 6 bases, J lost 5 bases, and 3 bases stayed unmatched. Germline lookup yields CDR1 MNHEY and CDR2 SMNVEV (reference sequence). The CDR3 is 14 residues long. In DNA, the CDR3 is TGTGCCAGCAGACTAGCGGGAGTCCACAATGAGCAGTTCTTC. Translating it yields CASRLAGVHNEQFF.

The sample holds a few counts of this clone. CDR3 in DNA: TGTGCCAGCAGCCCTAAGGGACACGGAAGCGAGACCCAGTACTTC. As protein: CASSPKGHGSETQYF. V gene TRBV7-9 combines with J gene TRBJ2-5; maybe TRBD1 (6 bases). The length of the CDR3 is 15 residues. V lost 5 bases, J lost 5 bases, and 18 bases lay in between. The germline CDR1 and CDR2 sequences are SEHNR and FQNEAQ (reference sequence).

This clone was recorded many times. The chain joins TRBV12-3 or TRBV12-4 to TRBJ2-7; D unclear. The V and J ends lost 6 bases and 7 bases respectively, with 16 bases between them. CDR3 length: 13 amino acids. CDR3 sequence reads: CASSLSPGWEQYF. DNA of the CDR3: TGTGCCAGCAGCTTGAGTCCGGGTTGGGAGCAGTACTTC.

The table lists this clone with many counts. V is TRBV6-1 and J is TRBJ1-1; 7 nucleotides align to TRBD1. This CDR3 is 11 amino acids long. Germline V gene lookup returns CDR1 MNHNS and CDR2 SASEGT. After removal of 6 bases from V and 7 bases from J, the junction contained 2 bases not matched to a gene. CDR3 loop: CASRRDSEAFF. CDR3 sequence (DNA): TGTGCCAGCAGACGGGACAGTGAAGCTTTCTTT.

This chain links TRBV20-1 with TRBJ2-7, with D possibly being TRBD1 or TRBD2 (6 bases each). Germline V gene lookup returns CDR1 DFQATT and CDR2 SNEGSKA (reference sequence). The V end was cut by 5 bases, the J end by 3 bases, with 29 bases between. The CDR3 is 18 residues long. In DNA, the CDR3 is TGCAGTGCTCGCGAAGGGGGGACAAGGACATCCGAGGGCTACGAGCAGTACTTC. It yields the protein CSAREGGTRTSEGYEQYF.

The V and J genes are TRBV20-1 and TRBJ2-7, with 11 bases fitting TRBD2. With 3 bases clipped from V and 0 bases from J, the junction kept 7 bases outside the gene matches. Germline loops: CDR1 DFQATT, CDR2 SNEGSKA (reference sequence). The CDR3 runs to 16 residues. CDR3 residues: CSASPSGRLGSYEQYF. CDR3 bases: TGCAGTGCTAGCCCTAGCGGGAGGTTGGGCTCCTACGAGCAGTACTTC.